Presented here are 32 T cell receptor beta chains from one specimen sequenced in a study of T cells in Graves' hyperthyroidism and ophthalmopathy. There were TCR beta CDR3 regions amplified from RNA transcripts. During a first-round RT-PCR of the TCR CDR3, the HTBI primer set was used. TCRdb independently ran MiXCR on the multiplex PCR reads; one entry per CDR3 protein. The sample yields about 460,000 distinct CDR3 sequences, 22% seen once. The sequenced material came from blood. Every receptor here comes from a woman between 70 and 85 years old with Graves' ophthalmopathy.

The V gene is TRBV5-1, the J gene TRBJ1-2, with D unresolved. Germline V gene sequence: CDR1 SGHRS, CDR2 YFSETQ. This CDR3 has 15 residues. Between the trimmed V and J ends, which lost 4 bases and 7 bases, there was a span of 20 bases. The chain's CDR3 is CASSPRQGVVAGYTF. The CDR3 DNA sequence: TGCGCCAGCAGCCCCCGACAAGGCGTAGTGGCTGGCTACACCTTC.

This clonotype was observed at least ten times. The chain's CDR3 is CSARDVRTGPTNEKLFF. CDR3 bases: TGCAGTGCTAGAGATGTGAGGACAGGACCAACTAATGAAAAACTGTTTTTT. V usage is TRBV20-1 and J usage is TRBJ1-4; 7 nucleotides line up with TRBD1. V shed 0 bases, J shed 0 bases, and the junction held 7 bases outside the gene matches. This CDR3 is 17 amino acids long. From germline, CDR1 is DFQATT and CDR2 SNEGSKA (reference sequence).

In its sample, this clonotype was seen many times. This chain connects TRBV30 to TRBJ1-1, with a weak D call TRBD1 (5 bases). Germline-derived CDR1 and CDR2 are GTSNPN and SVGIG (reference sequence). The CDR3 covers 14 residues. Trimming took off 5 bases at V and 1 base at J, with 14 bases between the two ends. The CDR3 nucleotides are TGTGCCTGGGGGAGGGGACTCTCGAACACTGAAGCTTTCTTT. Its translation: CAWGRGLSNTEAFF.

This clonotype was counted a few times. The CDR3 DNA is TGTGCCAGCAACGCTGGTTCCTACAATGAGCAGTTCTTC. Encoded protein: CASNAGSYNEQFF. The genes are TRBV2 and TRBJ2-1; no firm D call. CDR1 is SNHLY, CDR2 FYNNEI, per germline. CDR3 length equals 13 residues. Trimming took 7 bases from V and 1 from J, leaving 8 bases between them.

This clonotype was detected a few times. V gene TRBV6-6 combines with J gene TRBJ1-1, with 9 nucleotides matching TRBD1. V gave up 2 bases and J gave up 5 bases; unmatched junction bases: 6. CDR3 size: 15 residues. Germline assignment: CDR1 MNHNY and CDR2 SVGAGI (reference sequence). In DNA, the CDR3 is TGTGCCAGCAGTTACCTGAGACAGGGGGGAACTGAAGCTTTCTTT. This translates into CASSYLRQGGTEAFF.

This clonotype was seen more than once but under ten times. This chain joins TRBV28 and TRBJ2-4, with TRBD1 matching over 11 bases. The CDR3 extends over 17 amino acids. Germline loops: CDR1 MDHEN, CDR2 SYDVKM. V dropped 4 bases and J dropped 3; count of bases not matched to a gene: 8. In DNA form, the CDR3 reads TGTGCCAGCAGTTCCCCCCGGACAGGGGGCGTCAAAAACATTCAGTACTTC. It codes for CASSSPRTGGVKNIQYF.

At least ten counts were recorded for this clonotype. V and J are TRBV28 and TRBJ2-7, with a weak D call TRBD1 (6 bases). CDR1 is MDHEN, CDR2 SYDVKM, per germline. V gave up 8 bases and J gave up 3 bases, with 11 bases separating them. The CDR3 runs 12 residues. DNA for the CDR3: TGTGCCAGCCAGGGGTTTGTCTACGAGCAGTACTTC. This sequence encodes CASQGFVYEQYF.

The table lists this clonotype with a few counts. CDR3 in amino acids: CSAEGVQNGGQETQYF. CDR3 coding DNA: TGCAGTGCTGAGGGAGTACAGAATGGGGGCCAAGAGACCCAGTACTTC. The chain couples TRBV20-1 to TRBJ2-5, with D perhaps given as TRBD1 or TRBD2 (5 bases each). V was clipped by 5 bases and J by 1 base, with 20 bases between them. Germline V lookup: CDR1 DFQATT, CDR2 SNEGSKA (reference sequence). The length of the CDR3 is 16 residues.

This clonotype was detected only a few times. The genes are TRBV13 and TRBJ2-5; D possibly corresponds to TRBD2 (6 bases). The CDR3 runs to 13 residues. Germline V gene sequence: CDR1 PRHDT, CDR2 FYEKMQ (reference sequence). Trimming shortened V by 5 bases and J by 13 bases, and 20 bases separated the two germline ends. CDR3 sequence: CASSREGLPVVYF. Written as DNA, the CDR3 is TGTGCCAGCAGCAGAGAGGGACTGCCGGTGGTGTACTTC. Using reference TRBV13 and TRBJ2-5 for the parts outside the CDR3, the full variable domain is AAGVIQSPRHLIKEKRETATLKCYPIPRHDTVYWYQQGPGQDPQFLISFYEKMQSDKGSIPDRFSAQQFSDYHSELNMSSLELGDSALYFCASSREGLPVVYFGPGTRLLVL.

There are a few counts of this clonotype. This CDR3 is CASSYSITSGTEQYF. Written as DNA, the CDR3 is TGTGCCAGCAGTTACTCGATAACTAGCGGAACCGAGCAGTACTTC. The rearrangement joins TRBV6-6 to TRBJ2-7; 8 positions agree with TRBD2. CDR3 length: 15 residues. Germline assignment: CDR1 MNHNY and CDR2 SVGAGI (reference sequence). V lost 0 bases, J lost 6 bases, and 7 bases stayed unmatched.

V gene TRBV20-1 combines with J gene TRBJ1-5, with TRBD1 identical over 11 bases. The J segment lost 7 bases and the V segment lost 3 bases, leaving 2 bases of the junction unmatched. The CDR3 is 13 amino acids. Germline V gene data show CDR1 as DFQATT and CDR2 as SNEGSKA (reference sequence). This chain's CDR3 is CSARGQGEQPQHF. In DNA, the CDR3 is TGCAGTGCTAGGGGACAGGGGGAACAGCCCCAGCATTTT.

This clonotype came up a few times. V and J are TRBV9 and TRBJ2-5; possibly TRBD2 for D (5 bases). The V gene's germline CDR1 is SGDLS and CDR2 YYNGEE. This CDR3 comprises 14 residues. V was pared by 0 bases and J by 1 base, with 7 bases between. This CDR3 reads CASSVDGLQETQYF. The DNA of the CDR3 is TGTGCCAGCAGCGTAGACGGACTCCAAGAGACCCAGTACTTC.

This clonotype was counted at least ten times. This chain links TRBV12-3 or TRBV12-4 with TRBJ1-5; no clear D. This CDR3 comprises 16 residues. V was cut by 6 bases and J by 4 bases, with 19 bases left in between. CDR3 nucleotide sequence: TGTGCCAGCAGATTGACGAGCGGGGTCGGAAATCAGCCCCAGCATTTT. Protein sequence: CASRLTSGVGNQPQHF.

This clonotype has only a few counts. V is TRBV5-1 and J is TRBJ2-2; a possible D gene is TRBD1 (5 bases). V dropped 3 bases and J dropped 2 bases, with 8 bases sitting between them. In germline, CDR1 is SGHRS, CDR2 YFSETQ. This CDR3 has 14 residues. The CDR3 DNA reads TGCGCCAGCAGCTGGCAGGGTAACACCGGGGAGCTGTTTTTT. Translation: CASSWQGNTGELFF.

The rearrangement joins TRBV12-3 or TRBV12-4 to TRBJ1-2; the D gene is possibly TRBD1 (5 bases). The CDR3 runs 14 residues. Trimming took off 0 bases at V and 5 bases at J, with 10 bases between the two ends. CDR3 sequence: CASSLALGGYGYTF. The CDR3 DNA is TGTGCCAGCAGTTTAGCGCTGGGGGGGTATGGCTACACCTTC.

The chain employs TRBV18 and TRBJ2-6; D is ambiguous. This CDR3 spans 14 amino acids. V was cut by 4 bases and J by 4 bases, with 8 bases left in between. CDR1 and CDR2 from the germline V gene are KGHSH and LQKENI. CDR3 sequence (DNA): TGTGCCAGCTCACTTCCCCTCGGGGCCAACGTCCTGACTTTC. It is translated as CASSLPLGANVLTF.

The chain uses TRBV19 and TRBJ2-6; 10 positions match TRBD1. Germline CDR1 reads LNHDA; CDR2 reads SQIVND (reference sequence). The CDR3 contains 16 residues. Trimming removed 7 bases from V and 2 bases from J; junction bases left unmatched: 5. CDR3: CASTGTGVTGANVLTF. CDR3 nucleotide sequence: TGTGCCAGTACCGGGACAGGGGTCACTGGGGCCAACGTCCTGACTTTC. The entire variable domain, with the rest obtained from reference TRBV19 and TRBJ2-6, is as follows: DGGITQSPKYLFRKEGQNVTLSCEQNLNHDAMYWYRQDPGQGLRLIYYSQIVNDFQKGDIAEGYSVSREKKESFPLTVTSAQKNPTAFYLCASTGTGVTGANVLTFGAGSRLTVL.

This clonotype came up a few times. CDR3 DNA: TGCGCCAGCAGCTCCGTAGCGGGGGGATCGACCGGGGAGCTGTTTTTT. Its protein is CASSSVAGGSTGELFF. V and J are TRBV5-1 and TRBJ2-2, with TRBD2 matching 10 bases. The CDR3 contains 16 residues. Germline V gene data show CDR1 as SGHRS and CDR2 as YFSETQ. V shed 3 bases, J shed 5 bases, and the junction held 7 bases outside the gene matches.

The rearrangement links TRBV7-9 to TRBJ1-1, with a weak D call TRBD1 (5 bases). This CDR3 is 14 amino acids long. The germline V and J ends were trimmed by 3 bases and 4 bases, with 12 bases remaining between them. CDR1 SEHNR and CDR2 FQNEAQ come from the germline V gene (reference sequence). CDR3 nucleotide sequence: TGTGCCAGCAGCTTTGATCCCAGGGCCACTGAAGCTTTCTTT. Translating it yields CASSFDPRATEAFF.

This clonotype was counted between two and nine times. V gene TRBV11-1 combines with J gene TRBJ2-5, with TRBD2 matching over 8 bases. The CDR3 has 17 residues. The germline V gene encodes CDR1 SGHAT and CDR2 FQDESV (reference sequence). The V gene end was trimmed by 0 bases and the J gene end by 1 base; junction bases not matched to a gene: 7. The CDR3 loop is CASSLAQSGSFQETQYF. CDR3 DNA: TGTGCCAGCAGCTTAGCGCAGAGCGGGAGTTTCCAAGAGACCCAGTACTTC.

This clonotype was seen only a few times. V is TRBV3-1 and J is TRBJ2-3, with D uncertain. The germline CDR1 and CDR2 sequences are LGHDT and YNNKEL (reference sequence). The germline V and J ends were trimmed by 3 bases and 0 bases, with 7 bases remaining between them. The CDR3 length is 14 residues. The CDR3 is CASSHQPSTDTQYF. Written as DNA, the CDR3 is TGTGCCAGCAGCCATCAGCCCAGCACAGATACGCAGTATTTT.

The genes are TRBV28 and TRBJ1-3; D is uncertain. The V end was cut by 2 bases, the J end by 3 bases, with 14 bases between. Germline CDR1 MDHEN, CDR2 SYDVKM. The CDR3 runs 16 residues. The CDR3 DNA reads TGTGCCAGCAGTTTACCCCACACCGGACGTGGAAACACCATATATTTT. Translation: CASSLPHTGRGNTIYF.

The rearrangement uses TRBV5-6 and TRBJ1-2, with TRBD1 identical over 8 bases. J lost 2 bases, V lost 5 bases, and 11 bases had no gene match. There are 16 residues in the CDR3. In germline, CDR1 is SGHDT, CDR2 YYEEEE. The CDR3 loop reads CASRIGQGWQNYGYTF. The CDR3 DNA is TGTGCCAGCAGAATTGGACAGGGATGGCAAAACTATGGCTACACCTTC. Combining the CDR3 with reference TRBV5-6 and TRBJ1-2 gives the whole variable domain DAGVTQSPTHLIKTRGQQVTLRCSPKSGHDTVSWYQQALGQGPQFIFQYYEEEERQRGNFPDRFSGHQFPNYSSELNVNALLLGDSALYLCASRIGQGWQNYGYTFGSGTRLTVV.

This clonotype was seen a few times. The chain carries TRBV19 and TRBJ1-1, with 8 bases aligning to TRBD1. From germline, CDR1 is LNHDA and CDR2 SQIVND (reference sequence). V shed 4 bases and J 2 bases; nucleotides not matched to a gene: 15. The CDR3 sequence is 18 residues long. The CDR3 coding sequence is TGTGCCAGTAGTAAAGGTCGGGGGACAGGAAAGAGTAACACTGAAGCTTTCTTT. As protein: CASSKGRGTGKSNTEAFF.

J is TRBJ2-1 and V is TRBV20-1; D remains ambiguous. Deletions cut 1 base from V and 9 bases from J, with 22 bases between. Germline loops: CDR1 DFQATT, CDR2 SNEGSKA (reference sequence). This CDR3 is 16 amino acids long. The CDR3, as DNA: TGCAGTGCTAGAGTGATGACCACCGGATGGGATGGTGAGCAGTTCTTC. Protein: CSARVMTTGWDGEQFF.

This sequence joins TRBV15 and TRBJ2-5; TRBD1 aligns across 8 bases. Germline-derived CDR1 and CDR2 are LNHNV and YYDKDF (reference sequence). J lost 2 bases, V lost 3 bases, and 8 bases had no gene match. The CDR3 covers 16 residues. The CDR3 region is CATSRTGVGEQETQYF. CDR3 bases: TGTGCCACCAGCAGGACAGGGGTGGGAGAGCAAGAGACCCAGTACTTC. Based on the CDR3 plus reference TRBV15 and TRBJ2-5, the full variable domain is DAMVIQNPRYQVTQFGKPVTLSCSQTLNHNVMYWYQQKSSQAPKLLFHYYDKDFNNEADTPDNFQSRRPNTSFCFLDIRSPGLGDTAMYLCATSRTGVGEQETQYFGPGTRLLVL.

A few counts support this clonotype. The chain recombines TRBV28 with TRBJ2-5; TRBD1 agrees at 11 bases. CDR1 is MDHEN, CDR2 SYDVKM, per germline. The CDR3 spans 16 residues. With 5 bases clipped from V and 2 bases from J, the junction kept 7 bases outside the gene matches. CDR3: CASSAAGQGVQETQYF. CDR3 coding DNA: TGTGCCAGCAGTGCAGCGGGACAGGGGGTGCAAGAGACCCAGTACTTC.

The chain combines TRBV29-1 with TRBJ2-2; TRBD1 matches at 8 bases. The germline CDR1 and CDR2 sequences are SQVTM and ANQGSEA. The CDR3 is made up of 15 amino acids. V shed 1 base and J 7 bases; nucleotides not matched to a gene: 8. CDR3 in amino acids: CSVEAGRGRVGELFF. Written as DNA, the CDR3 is TGCAGCGTTGAAGCGGGCAGGGGGCGCGTCGGGGAGCTGTTTTTT.

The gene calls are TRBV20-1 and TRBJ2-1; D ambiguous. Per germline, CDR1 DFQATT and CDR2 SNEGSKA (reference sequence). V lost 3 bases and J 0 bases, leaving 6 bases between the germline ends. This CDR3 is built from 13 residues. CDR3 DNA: TGCAGTGCTAGCGGTTACTCCTACAATGAGCAGTTCTTC. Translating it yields CSASGYSYNEQFF.

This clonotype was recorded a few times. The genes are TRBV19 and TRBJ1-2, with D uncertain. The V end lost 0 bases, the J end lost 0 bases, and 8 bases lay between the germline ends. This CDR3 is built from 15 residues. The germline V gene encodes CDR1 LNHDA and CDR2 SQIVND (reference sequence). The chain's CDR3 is CASSIDRRSNYGYTF. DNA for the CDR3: TGTGCCAGTAGTATAGACAGGAGGTCTAACTATGGCTACACCTTC.

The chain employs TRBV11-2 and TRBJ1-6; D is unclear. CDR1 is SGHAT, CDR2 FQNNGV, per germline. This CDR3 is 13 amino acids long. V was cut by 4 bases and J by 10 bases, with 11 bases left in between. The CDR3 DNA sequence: TGTGCCAGCAGCTCTTTAGCCGGGTCACCCCTCCACTTT. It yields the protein CASSSLAGSPLHF.

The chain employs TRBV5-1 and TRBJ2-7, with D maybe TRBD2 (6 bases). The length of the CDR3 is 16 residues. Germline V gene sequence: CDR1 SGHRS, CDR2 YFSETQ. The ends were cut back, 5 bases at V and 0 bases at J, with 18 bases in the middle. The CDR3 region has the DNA TGCGCCAGCAGGGAGGGAACCGGTATTACCTCCTACGAGCAGTACTTC. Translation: CASREGTGITSYEQYF.